The 26 T cell receptor beta chains presented below share a single source sample, sequenced in a study of blood T cell repertoires in COVID-19. TCRdb's copy holds only in-frame clones and misses some; the assay was immunoSEQ multiplex PCR. The sample lists about 200,000 clones, roughly four fifths occurring once. What was sequenced was PBMCs or T cells enriched from blood (not recorded which). All receptors derive from a man aged 40-50 years who had recovered from COVID-19.

The chain employs TRBV6-5 and TRBJ2-7; 7 nucleotides line up with TRBD1. Germline assignment: CDR1 MNHEY and CDR2 SVGAGI. CDR3 size: 15 residues. V lost 3 bases, J lost 6 bases, and 11 bases stayed unmatched. CDR3 nucleotides: TGTGCCAGCAGTTATTCCTCAGGACAGGCCCTCGAGCAGTACTTC. Translation gives CASSYSSGQALEQYF.

The J gene is TRBJ2-7, the V gene TRBV5-5, with D uncertain. Trimming took 0 bases from V and 3 from J, leaving 10 bases between them. Germline CDR1 is SGHKS and CDR2 is YYEKEE (reference sequence). This CDR3 comprises 14 residues. As DNA, the CDR3 is TGTGCCAGCAGCTTGGGGGCAGAACTCTACGAGCAGTACTTC. Protein sequence: CASSLGAELYEQYF.

Remarks on this clone: The sample holds other DNA sequences that translate to the same CDR3. V usage is TRBV5-4 and J usage is TRBJ1-6, with a weak D call TRBD1 (6 bases). Trimming shortened V by 0 bases and J by 6 bases, and 7 bases separated the two germline ends. Germline V gene sequence: CDR1 SGHNT, CDR2 YYREEE (reference sequence). The CDR3 contains 14 residues. The CDR3 DNA reads as TGTGCCAGCAGCTTGGACAGGGTTAATTCACCCCTCCACTTT. Translation: CASSLDRVNSPLHF.

This rearrangement joins TRBV11-2 to TRBJ2-1, with D perhaps TRBD2 (6 bases). V dropped 1 base and J dropped 4 bases, with 8 bases sitting between them. This CDR3 is 14 amino acids long. CDR1 and CDR2 (germline): SGHAT, FQNNGV. The CDR3 region is CASSLAGEYNEQFF. DNA for the CDR3: TGTGCCAGCAGCTTAGCGGGAGAGTACAATGAGCAGTTCTTC.

The CDR3 DNA follows: TGTGCCAGCAGCCTCAACAGGGGGACTGAGACCCAGTACTTC. As protein: CASSLNRGTETQYF. The gene calls are TRBV6-5 and TRBJ2-5, with TRBD1 identical over 8 bases. The CDR3 covers 14 residues. J lost 5 bases, V lost 6 bases, and 8 bases had no gene match. The germline gives CDR1 MNHEY, CDR2 SVGAGI.

This clone was seen only once. This chain links TRBV9 with TRBJ2-2; the D is unclear. The CDR3 runs 15 residues. The germline V gene has CDR1 SGDLS and CDR2 YYNGEE. The germline V and J ends were trimmed by 6 bases and 0 bases, with 12 bases remaining between them. The CDR3 here is CASKRDTANTGELFF. CDR3 sequence (DNA): TGTGCCAGCAAACGCGATACAGCGAACACCGGGGAGCTGTTTTTT.

This rearrangement joins TRBV18 to TRBJ2-2, with D perhaps matching TRBD1 (6 bases). The germline gives CDR1 KGHSH, CDR2 LQKENI. Trimming pared 4 bases from V and 5 bases from J, leaving 17 bases between. The CDR3 runs to 16 residues. CDR3 in DNA: TGTGCCAGCTCACAAAGGGACACCAGCCGAACCGGGGAGCTGTTTTTT. As protein: CASSQRDTSRTGELFF.

This clone was counted a few times. The genes are TRBV3-1 (or the pseudogene TRBV3-2) and TRBJ1-1, with D maybe TRBD1 (6 bases). The CDR3 is made up of 15 amino acids. The germline gives CDR1 LGHDT, CDR2 YNNKEL (reference sequence). The germline V and J ends were trimmed by 1 base and 3 bases, with 12 bases remaining between them. CDR3 in DNA: TGTGCCAGCAGCCAAGCCAGGGGCATGGACACTGAAGCTTTCTTT. Protein product: CASSQARGMDTEAFF.

The V gene is TRBV9, the J gene TRBJ2-2; weak D call: TRBD2 (6 bases). The CDR3 sequence is 13 residues long. The V end lost 7 bases, the J end lost 2 bases, and 9 bases lay between the germline ends. Germline assignment: CDR1 SGDLS and CDR2 YYNGEE. In DNA form, the CDR3 reads TGTGCCAGCCATGCGGGAAACACCGGGGAGCTGTTTTTT. Its protein is CASHAGNTGELFF.

This chain links TRBV19 with TRBJ2-2; 8 nucleotides agree with TRBD1. Per the germline V gene, CDR1 is LNHDA and CDR2 is SQIVND (reference sequence). The CDR3 sequence is 18 residues long. The V gene end was trimmed by 4 bases and the J gene end by 3 bases; junction bases not matched to a gene: 13. CDR3 amino acids: CASSTRQGFFWDTGELFF. In DNA form, the CDR3 reads TGTGCCAGTAGTACTCGACAGGGGTTCTTCTGGGACACCGGGGAGCTGTTTTTT.

This chain links TRBV4-3 with TRBJ1-2, with 7 bases that match TRBD1. The CDR3 runs 14 residues. Germline V CDR1 and CDR2: LGHNA, YSLEER. V trimming: 0 bases; J trimming: 4 bases; junction bases outside the gene matches: 2. The CDR3, as DNA: TGCGCCAGCAGCCAAGAAGCAGGGGGCTATGGCTACACCTTC. Amino acid sequence: CASSQEAGGYGYTF.

The genes are TRBV6-4 and TRBJ2-1, with 7 bases lining up with TRBD2. CDR1 MRHNA and CDR2 SNTAGT come from the germline V gene. CDR3 length: 16 residues. J lost 4 bases, V lost 0 bases, and 6 bases had no gene match. The CDR3 reads CASSDSPTSPYNEQFF. DNA of the CDR3: TGTGCCAGCAGTGACTCCCCGACTAGCCCGTACAATGAGCAGTTCTTC.

Concerning this clone: Mismatch with germline at one junction end may stem from a read error. V usage is TRBV6-5 and J usage is TRBJ2-1; 12 bases align to TRBD2. There are 15 residues in the CDR3. In germline, CDR1 is MNHEY, CDR2 SVGAGI. The chain's CDR3 is CASSYIRGTSGPGVF. CDR3 nucleotides: TGTGCCAGCAGTTACATCAGGGGGACTAGCGGGCCCGGGGTCTTC.

The genes are TRBV27 and TRBJ2-7; D may be TRBD2 (6 bases). Germline V gene data show CDR1 as MNHEY and CDR2 as SMNVEV (reference sequence). This CDR3 comprises 11 residues. Trimming pared 6 bases from V and 8 bases from J, leaving 11 bases between. CDR3 bases: TGTGCCAGCAGGGGAGGCTGGCAGCAGTACTTC. Its translation: CASRGGWQQYF.

CDR3 residues: CASSLRQLGYEQYF. The CDR3 nucleotides are TGTGCCAGCAGTTTACGACAGTTGGGCTACGAGCAGTACTTC. The rearrangement joins TRBV27 to TRBJ2-7; a weak D match, TRBD1 (5 bases). The CDR3 extends over 14 amino acids. CDR1 and CDR2 from the germline V gene are MNHEY and SMNVEV (reference sequence). Trimming shortened V by 2 bases and J by 3 bases, and 11 bases separated the two germline ends.

This clone has just one count. The gene calls are TRBV2 and TRBJ2-2, with D perhaps matching TRBD2 (6 bases). The germline V and J ends were trimmed by 4 bases and 5 bases, with 11 bases remaining between them. Per the germline V gene, CDR1 is SNHLY and CDR2 is FYNNEI. This CDR3 is built from 14 residues. The CDR3 is CASSVGGGTGELFF. CDR3 nucleotide sequence: TGTGCCAGCAGTGTCGGGGGTGGGACCGGGGAGCTGTTTTTT.

This rearrangement joins TRBV5-1 to TRBJ1-1; 7 bases line up with TRBD1. Germline trimming cut 4 bases from V and 4 bases from J; bases unmatched to any gene: 7. Germline V gene sequence: CDR1 SGHRS, CDR2 YFSETQ. The CDR3 runs to 14 residues. The CDR3 sequence: CASSQQTGSTEAFF. The CDR3 DNA is TGCGCCAGCAGCCAGCAGACAGGGTCCACTGAAGCTTTCTTT.

The chain employs TRBV7-9 and TRBJ2-3; D might be TRBD2 (5 bases). The CDR3 totals 16 residues. Germline CDR1 and CDR2: SEHNR and FQNEAQ (reference sequence). The ends were cut back, 2 bases at V and 0 bases at J, with 12 bases in the middle. CDR3 coding DNA: TGTGCCAGCAGCTTATATACGGAGGTTAGCACAGATACGCAGTATTTT. As protein: CASSLYTEVSTDTQYF.

The chain carries TRBV6-1 and TRBJ1-5; TRBD1 might be the D (5 bases). Germline assignment: CDR1 MNHNS and CDR2 SASEGT. The CDR3 spans 16 residues. V was shortened by 3 bases and J by 0 bases, with 12 bases between the two germline ends. In DNA form, the CDR3 reads TGTGCCAGCAGTGACAGGGCGTTCTATAGCAATCAGCCCCAGCATTTT. Amino acid sequence: CASSDRAFYSNQPQHF.

The J gene is TRBJ1-2, the V gene TRBV2; perhaps TRBD1 as D (5 bases). The CDR3 has 14 amino acids. Germline V gene sequence: CDR1 SNHLY, CDR2 FYNNEI. V was trimmed by 6 bases and J by 1 base, leaving 12 bases between them. The CDR3 region has the DNA TGTGCCAGCAGGCCAGACAGAAATAACTATGGCTACACCTTC. Translated, it gives CASRPDRNNYGYTF.

The count of this clone is one. The CDR3 DNA sequence: TGTGCCAGCTCACCACTAGGGGTTATAAACACTGAAGCTTTCTTT. Encoded protein: CASSPLGVINTEAFF. The chain carries TRBV18 and TRBJ1-1, with a tentative D call TRBD1 (5 bases). CDR3 length: 15 amino acids. CDR1 KGHSH and CDR2 LQKENI come from the germline V gene. V was pared by 1 base and J by 2 bases, with 11 bases between.

The V gene is TRBV29-1, the J gene TRBJ2-1; 7 bases line up with TRBD2. CDR1 SQVTM and CDR2 ANQGSEA come from the germline V gene. The CDR3 loop spans 17 amino acids. V was clipped by 0 bases and J by 0 bases; unmatched bases: 8. This chain's CDR3 is CSVEEVGLGSSYNEQFF. The CDR3 coding sequence is TGCAGCGTTGAAGAGGTTGGACTAGGGAGCTCCTACAATGAGCAGTTCTTC.

This chain joins TRBV18 and TRBJ2-7; 7 nucleotides match TRBD2. From germline, CDR1 is KGHSH and CDR2 LQKENI. Trimming removed 0 bases from V and 0 bases from J; junction bases left unmatched: 14. This CDR3 has 19 residues. The CDR3 DNA sequence: TGTGCCAGCTCACCACCCGACGATGGGGGGGTCCGTTACTCCTACGAGCAGTACTTC. Translating gives CASSPPDDGGVRYSYEQYF.

The chain recombines TRBV18 with TRBJ2-1, with 8 bases fitting TRBD1. The germline CDR1 and CDR2 sequences are KGHSH and LQKENI. The CDR3 has 13 amino acids. V was pared by 2 bases and J by 9 bases, with 3 bases of the junction left unmatched. The CDR3 DNA sequence: TGTGCCAGCTCACCAAGGACAGGGACTGAGCAGTTCTTC. Translated, it gives CASSPRTGTEQFF.

This chain joins TRBV5-4 and TRBJ1-1; D gene uncertain. V was pared by 1 base and J by 4 bases, with 11 bases between. Germline lookup yields CDR1 SGHNT and CDR2 YYREEE (reference sequence). The CDR3 is 14 residues long. The CDR3 DNA sequence: TGTGCCAGCAGCTTGCAGGATTTCGTCACTGAAGCTTTCTTT. Amino acids: CASSLQDFVTEAFF.

This chain links TRBV28 with TRBJ2-1, with D possibly being TRBD2 (6 bases). Germline CDR1 and CDR2: MDHEN and SYDVKM. This CDR3 is 15 amino acids long. V dropped 7 bases and J dropped 7 bases, with 20 bases sitting between them. CDR3 DNA sequence: TGTGCCAGCACCCCGCCCCACAGCGGGCGGAATGAGCAGTTCTTC. Its translation is CASTPPHSGRNEQFF. Full variable domain (rest looked up from reference TRBV28 and TRBJ2-1): DVKVTQSSRYLVKRTGEKVFLECVQDMDHENMFWYRQDPGLGLRLIYFSYDVKMKEKGDIPEGYSVSREKKERFSLILESASTNQTSMYLCASTPPHSGRNEQFFGPGTRLTVL.